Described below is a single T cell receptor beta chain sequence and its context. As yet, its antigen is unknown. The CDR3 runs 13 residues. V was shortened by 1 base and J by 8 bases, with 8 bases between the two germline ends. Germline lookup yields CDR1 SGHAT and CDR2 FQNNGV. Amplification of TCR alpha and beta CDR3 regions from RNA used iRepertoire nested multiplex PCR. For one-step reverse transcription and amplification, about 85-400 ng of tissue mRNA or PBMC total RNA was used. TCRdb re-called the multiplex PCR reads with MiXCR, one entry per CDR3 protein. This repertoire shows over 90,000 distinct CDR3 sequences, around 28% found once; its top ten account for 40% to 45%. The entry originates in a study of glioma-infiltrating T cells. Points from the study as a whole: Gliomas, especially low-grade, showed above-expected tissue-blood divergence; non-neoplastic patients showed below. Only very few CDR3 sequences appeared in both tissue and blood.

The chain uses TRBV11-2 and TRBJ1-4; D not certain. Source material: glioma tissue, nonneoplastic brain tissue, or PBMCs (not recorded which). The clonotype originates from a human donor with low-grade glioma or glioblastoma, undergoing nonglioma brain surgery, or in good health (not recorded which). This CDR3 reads CASSLGSREKLFF. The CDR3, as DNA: TGTGCCAGCAGCTTAGGGAGCCGCGAAAAACTGTTTTTT.